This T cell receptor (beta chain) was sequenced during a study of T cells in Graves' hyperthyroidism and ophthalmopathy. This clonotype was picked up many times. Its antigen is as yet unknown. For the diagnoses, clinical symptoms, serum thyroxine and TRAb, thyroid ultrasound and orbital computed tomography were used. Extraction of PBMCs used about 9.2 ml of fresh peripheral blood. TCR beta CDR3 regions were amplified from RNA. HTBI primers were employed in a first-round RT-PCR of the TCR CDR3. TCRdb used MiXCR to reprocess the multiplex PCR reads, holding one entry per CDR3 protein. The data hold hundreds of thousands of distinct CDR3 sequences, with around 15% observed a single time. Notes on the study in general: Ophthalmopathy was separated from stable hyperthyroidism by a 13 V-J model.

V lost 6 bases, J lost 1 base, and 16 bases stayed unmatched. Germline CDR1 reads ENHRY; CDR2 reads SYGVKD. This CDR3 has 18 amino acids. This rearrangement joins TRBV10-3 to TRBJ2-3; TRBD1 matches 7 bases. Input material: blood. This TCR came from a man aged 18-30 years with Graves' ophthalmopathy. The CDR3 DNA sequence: TGTGCCATCAGGCTAGAACCGGACAGGACCCGCGGCACAGATACGCAGTATTTT. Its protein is CAIRLEPDRTRGTDTQYF.